This T cell receptor beta chain was sequenced in a study of T cell responses to AZD1222 COVID-19 vaccine (TCRdb year 2021). Background on the whole study: AZD1222 recipients with second doses at about 4 weeks or about 12 weeks were pooled, because spike-specific TCR depth and breadth did not differ between schedules. TCR sequencing was performed for 230 to 250 trial participants, of whom about 200 were given two doses of AZD1222 and 26 were given two doses of MenACWY control vaccine. Trial participants were enrolled by age into subgroups of 18-55, 56-69 and 70-plus years, and roughly 160, 29 and 62 TCR-sequenced participants, respectively, were included in these subgroups.

Reading the label with the study, this specimen's time point is: baseline before first vaccination. Vaccinee samples were obtained from the UK trials COV001 and COV002, which included a single-blind randomized controlled phase 2/3 trial of AZD1222 (ChAdOx1 nCoV-19) in healthy adults. For TCRbeta chain sequencing, PBMC samples were collected from trial participants at day 0 and at day 28 after the second dose. Overall results and qualifications from the work: A significant rise in spike-specific TCR breadth and depth was observed after two AZD1222 doses relative to day 0 and relative to MenACWY recipients. Because no day 14 peak-response samples were available, the repertoires could be characterized only after the peak T cell response. Reportedly, almost half of the unique spike-specific TCRs recognized epitopes lying outside the regions that are mutated in the B.1.351 and B.1.1.7 variants. The 56-69-year group was small, and its depth increase did not reach significance, likely because of low power. Participants were mostly white British, with more females than males. The authors suggested clonal diversity may have been underestimated. Conclusions about previously exposed vaccinees were limited because only six or seven AZD1222 recipients were SARS-CoV-2 seropositive at baseline. The vaccine-associated CD4 TCRs covered the entire spike protein, and the dominant responses fell in regions 160-218 and 743-854.

The CDR3 contains 13 residues, cysteine and phenylalanine counted. The kept DNA is CDR3 alone, 39 bases in frame from the first base. Taken from the germline V gene (reference sequence), the CDR1 and CDR2 loops are LNHDA and SQIVND. After removal of 9 bases from V and 5 bases from J, the junction retains 6 bases not matched to a gene. A word on this clone: The specificity of this receptor is unknown. The sample holds no much larger clone one base away, and base qualities are not on file.

The CDR3 regions of human TCRbeta chains were subjected to immunosequencing. In the source study's methods: TCRs in the repertoires were matched against a reference library of SARS-CoV-2-specific TCRs that had been generated with the MIRA antigen-specificity platform. Breadth meant the fraction of unique TCRs that were SARS-CoV-2-associated, whereas depth meant the fraction of total T cells that were SARS-CoV-2-associated. Using the MIRA data, each spike-specific TCR was assigned both to the spike region to which the TCR was reactive and to a CD4 or CD8 class. Log10-transformed breadth and depth values were compared by one-way ANOVA with Sidak's multiple comparisons tests. TCRdb retrieved this table from immuneACCESS and kept in-frame rearrangements only. Not all clones are present; in checked studies, unresolved V genes account for under half, and no reason is known for the remainder. D and trimming were read from the DNA, whereas the V and J calls and clone size are those reported in that table. This sample comprises 95,000 to 130,000 clones, 93% of them detected only once. Under 3.5% of the sample lies in the top ten.

The rearranged segments are TRBV19 and TRBJ2-1, with 8 bases aligning to TRBD2. The sequencing here drew on peripheral blood, taken on day 0 of AZD1222 vaccination. The clonotype was recovered from an adult in good health. The DNA sequence is TGTGCCAGCAGCGGGAGACCGGACAATGAGCAGTTCTTC. This codes for CASSGRPDNEQFF.